The 8 T cell receptor beta chains given below trace back to one sample, sequenced in a study of blood T cell repertoires in COVID-19. The assay was immunoSEQ multiplex PCR, and TCRdb's table has in-frame clones only and misses some. The sample has some 350,000 clones, around four fifths seen once. Sequencing was done on a sample of peripheral blood. Receptors were obtained from a man aged 30 to 45 with active or convalescent COVID-19.

This chain links TRBV10-3 with TRBJ2-3; tentative D call: TRBD1 (5 bases). V lost 3 bases, J lost 5 bases, and 12 bases lay in between. Per germline, CDR1 ENHRY and CDR2 SYGVKD. The CDR3 totals 14 residues. DNA of the CDR3: TGTGCCATCAGTGAACCCACCCAGGGAGATACGCAGTATTTT. Its protein is CAISEPTQGDTQYF.

This clone has just one count. The genes are TRBV30 and TRBJ1-5, with TRBD1 as a possible D gene (5 bases). The germline gives CDR1 GTSNPN, CDR2 SVGIG (reference sequence). This CDR3 is built from 13 residues. The V end was cut by 3 bases, the J end by 4 bases, with 10 bases between. CDR3 nucleotide sequence: TGTGCCTGGAGAGACAGTTTAAATCAGCCCCAGCATTTT. This translates into CAWRDSLNQPQHF.

The chain combines TRBV20-1 with TRBJ2-1; 8 bases line up with TRBD2. CDR3 length: 13 amino acids. Germline CDR1 and CDR2: DFQATT and SNEGSKA (reference sequence). The trim removed 3 bases at V and 9 bases at J, leaving 7 bases unmatched. CDR3 amino acids: CSASSGNLPEQFF. The CDR3 DNA follows: TGCAGTGCTAGTAGCGGGAACCTCCCTGAGCAGTTCTTC.

The chain uses TRBV3-1 (or the pseudogene TRBV3-2) and TRBJ2-5, with D perhaps TRBD2 (7 bases). V lost 4 bases and J lost 5, with 23 bases in between. This CDR3 has 17 amino acids. Per the germline V gene, CDR1 is LGHDT and CDR2 is YNNKEL (reference sequence). Here the CDR3 reads CASSPLRGRASGETQYF. CDR3 nucleotides: TGTGCCAGCAGCCCCCTTAGGGGGAGGGCCTCAGGGGAGACCCAGTACTTC.

The chain employs TRBV7-8 and TRBJ2-3, with 10 positions matching TRBD2. CDR1 SGHVS and CDR2 FQNEAQ come from the germline V gene. CDR3 length: 17 residues. V dropped 1 base and J dropped 3; count of bases not matched to a gene: 7. CDR3 bases: TGTGCCAGCAGCTTAGGGTCACTAGCGGGGCCTACAGATACGCAGTATTTT. It specifies CASSLGSLAGPTDTQYF.

This clone was recorded once. The chain carries TRBV5-1 and TRBJ2-5, with 12 bases fitting TRBD2. The V gene's germline CDR1 is SGHRS and CDR2 YFSETQ. The CDR3 is 19 residues long. V lost 0 bases, J lost 0 bases, and 9 bases stayed unmatched. The CDR3 sequence: CASSLARTSGASYQETQYF. The CDR3 DNA reads as TGCGCCAGCAGCTTGGCCAGGACTAGCGGGGCCTCGTACCAAGAGACCCAGTACTTC. The complete variable domain, with remaining parts taken from reference TRBV5-1 and TRBJ2-5, reads KAGVTQTPRYLIKTRGQQVTLSCSPISGHRSVSWYQQTPGQGLQFLFEYFSETQRNKGNFPGRFSGRQFSNSRSEMNVSTLELGDSALYLCASSLARTSGASYQETQYFGPGTRLLVL.

This chain connects TRBV28 to TRBJ2-7, with D possibly TRBD2 on 7 matching bases. This CDR3 is built from 15 residues. Germline assignment: CDR1 MDHEN and CDR2 SYDVKM. Trimming removed 5 bases from V and 4 bases from J, with 18 bases in between. The CDR3: CASSPPEGGLYEQYF. For the CDR3, the DNA is TGTGCCAGCAGTCCCCCGGAGGGGGGGTTGTACGAGCAGTACTTC. Combining the CDR3 with reference TRBV28 and TRBJ2-7 gives the whole variable domain DVKVTQSSRYLVKRTGEKVFLECVQDMDHENMFWYRQDPGLGLRLIYFSYDVKMKEKGDIPEGYSVSREKKERFSLILESASTNQTSMYLCASSPPEGGLYEQYFGPGTRLTVT.

The gene calls are TRBV7-3 and TRBJ1-1; D unresolved. Per germline, CDR1 SGHTA and CDR2 FQGTGA. Deletions cut 8 bases from V and 0 bases from J, with 10 bases between. The CDR3 has 13 amino acids. The CDR3 sequence is CASGSGMNTEAFF. The CDR3 nucleotides read TGTGCCAGCGGGAGTGGGATGAACACTGAAGCTTTCTTT.